Given below is one T cell receptor (beta chain) in context. These data are taken from a study of shared clonotypes between healthy human individuals. The J segment lost 0 bases and the V segment lost 5 bases, leaving 5 bases of the junction unmatched. The germline CDR1 and CDR2 sequences are SGHVS and FNYEAQ. This CDR3 spans 15 amino acids. Naive CD8 cells lacked CD45RO, underwent positive selection for CCR7 and left out terminally differentiated effector memory CD45RA+ cells. The method was immunoSEQ multiplex PCR; TCRdb's version includes in-frame clones alone and lacks a portion of them. The repertoire consists of roughly 2 million clones, with over 85% occurring once and the leading ten covering roughly 1%.

The TCR originated in a man aged 18 to 29 in good health. The chain uses TRBV7-6 and TRBJ1-1, with 8 nucleotides matching TRBD1. The specimen was naive CD8+ T cells sorted from blood. The CDR3 DNA reads as TGTGCCAGCAGCGACGGACAGGGTATGAACACTGAAGCTTTCTTT. Its translation: CASSDGQGMNTEAFF.